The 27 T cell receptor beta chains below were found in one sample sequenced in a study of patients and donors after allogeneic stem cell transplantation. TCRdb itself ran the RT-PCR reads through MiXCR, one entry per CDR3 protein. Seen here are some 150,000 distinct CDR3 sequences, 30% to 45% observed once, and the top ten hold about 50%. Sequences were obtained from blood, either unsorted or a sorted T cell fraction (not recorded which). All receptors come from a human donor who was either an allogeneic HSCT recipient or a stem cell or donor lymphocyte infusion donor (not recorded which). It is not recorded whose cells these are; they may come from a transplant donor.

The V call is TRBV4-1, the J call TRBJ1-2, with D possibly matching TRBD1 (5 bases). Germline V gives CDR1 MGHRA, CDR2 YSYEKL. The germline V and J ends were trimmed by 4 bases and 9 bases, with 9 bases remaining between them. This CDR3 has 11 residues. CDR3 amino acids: CASSLLGRYTF. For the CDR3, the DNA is TGCGCCAGCAGCCTTCTGGGGCGCTACACCTTC.

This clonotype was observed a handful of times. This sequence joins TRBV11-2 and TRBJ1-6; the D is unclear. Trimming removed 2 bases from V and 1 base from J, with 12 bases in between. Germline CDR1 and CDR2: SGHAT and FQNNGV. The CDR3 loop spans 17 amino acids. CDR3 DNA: TGTGCCAGCAGCTTAATAGTCCTCGGGTCCTATAATTCACCCCTCCACTTT. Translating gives CASSLIVLGSYNSPLHF.

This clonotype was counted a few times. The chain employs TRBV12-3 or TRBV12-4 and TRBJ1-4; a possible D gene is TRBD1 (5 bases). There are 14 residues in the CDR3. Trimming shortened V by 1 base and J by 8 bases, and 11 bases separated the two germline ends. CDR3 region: CASSLGGEGEKLFF. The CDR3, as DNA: TGTGCCAGCAGTTTAGGGGGCGAAGGGGAAAAACTGTTTTTT.

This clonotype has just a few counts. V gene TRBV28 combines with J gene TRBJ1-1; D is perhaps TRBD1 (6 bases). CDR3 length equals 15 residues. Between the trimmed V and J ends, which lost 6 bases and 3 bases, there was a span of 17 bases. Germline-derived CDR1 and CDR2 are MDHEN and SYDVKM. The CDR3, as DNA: TGTGCCAGCAGAGTTTATGCAGGGGATTACACTGAAGCTTTCTTT. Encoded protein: CASRVYAGDYTEAFF.

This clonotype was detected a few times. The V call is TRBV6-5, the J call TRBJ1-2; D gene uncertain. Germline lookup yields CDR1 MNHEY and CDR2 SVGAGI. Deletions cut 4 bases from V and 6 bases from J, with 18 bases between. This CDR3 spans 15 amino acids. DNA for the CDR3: TGTGCCAGCAGTTCCCCCGCGGAGGCCTCCCATGGCTACACCTTC. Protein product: CASSSPAEASHGYTF.

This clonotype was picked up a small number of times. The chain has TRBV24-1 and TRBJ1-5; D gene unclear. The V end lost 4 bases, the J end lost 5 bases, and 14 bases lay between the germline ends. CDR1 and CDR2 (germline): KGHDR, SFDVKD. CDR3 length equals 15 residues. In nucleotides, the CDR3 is TGTGCCACCAGTGACACCGGAGAAGGTCATCAGCCCCAGCATTTT. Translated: CATSDTGEGHQPQHF.

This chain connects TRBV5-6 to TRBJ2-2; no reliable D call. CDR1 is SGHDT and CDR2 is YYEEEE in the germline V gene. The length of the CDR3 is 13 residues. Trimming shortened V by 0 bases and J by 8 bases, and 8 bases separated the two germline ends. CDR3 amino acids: CASSLANLGELFF. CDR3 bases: TGTGCCAGCAGCTTGGCTAACCTTGGGGAGCTGTTTTTT.

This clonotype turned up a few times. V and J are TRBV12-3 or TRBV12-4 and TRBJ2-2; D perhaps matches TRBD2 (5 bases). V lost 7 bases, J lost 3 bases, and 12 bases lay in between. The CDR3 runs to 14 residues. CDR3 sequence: CASTQSGYTGELFF. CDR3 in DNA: TGTGCCAGCACTCAATCGGGGTACACCGGGGAGCTGTTTTTT.

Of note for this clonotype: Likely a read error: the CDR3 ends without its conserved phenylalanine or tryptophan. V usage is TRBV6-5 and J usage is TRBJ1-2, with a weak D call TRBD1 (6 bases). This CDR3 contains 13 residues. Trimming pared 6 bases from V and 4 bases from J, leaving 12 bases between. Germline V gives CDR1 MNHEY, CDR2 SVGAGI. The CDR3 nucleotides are TGTGCCAGCAGCATGGGACACTTCTATGGCTACACCTAC. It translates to CASSMGHFYGYTY.

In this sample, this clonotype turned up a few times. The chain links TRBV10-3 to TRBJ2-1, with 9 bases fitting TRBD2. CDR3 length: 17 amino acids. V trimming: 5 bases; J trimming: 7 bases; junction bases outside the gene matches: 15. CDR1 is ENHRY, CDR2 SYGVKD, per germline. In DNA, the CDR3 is TGTGCCATCAGTCCCCTTCGAGTAGCGGGGGCCTGGAATGAGCAGTTCTTC. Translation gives CAISPLRVAGAWNEQFF.

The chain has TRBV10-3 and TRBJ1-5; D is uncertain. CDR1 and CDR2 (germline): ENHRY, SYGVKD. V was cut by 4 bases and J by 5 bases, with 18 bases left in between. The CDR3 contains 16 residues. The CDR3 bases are TGTGCCATCAGTGCCATCGACAACCTCCTCGATCAGCCCCAGCATTTT. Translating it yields CAISAIDNLLDQPQHF.

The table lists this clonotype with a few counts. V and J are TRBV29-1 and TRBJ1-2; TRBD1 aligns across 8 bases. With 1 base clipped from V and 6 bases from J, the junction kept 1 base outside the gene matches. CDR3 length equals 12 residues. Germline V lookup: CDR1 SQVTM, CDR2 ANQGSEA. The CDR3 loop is CSVEADRDGYTF. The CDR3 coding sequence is TGCAGCGTTGAAGCGGACAGGGATGGCTACACCTTC. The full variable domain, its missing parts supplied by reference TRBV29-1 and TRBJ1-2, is SAVISQKPSRDICQRGTSLTIQCQVDSQVTMMFWYRQQPGQSLTLIATANQGSEATYESGFVIDKFPISRPNLTFSTLTVSNMSPEDSSIYLCSVEADRDGYTFGSGTRLTVV.

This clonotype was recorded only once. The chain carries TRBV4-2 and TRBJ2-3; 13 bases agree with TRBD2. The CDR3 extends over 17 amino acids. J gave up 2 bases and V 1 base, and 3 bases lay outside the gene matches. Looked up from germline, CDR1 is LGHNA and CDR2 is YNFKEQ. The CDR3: CASSQGLAGGPTDTQYF. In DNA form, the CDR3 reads TGTGCCAGCAGCCAAGGACTAGCGGGGGGCCCCACAGATACGCAGTATTTT.

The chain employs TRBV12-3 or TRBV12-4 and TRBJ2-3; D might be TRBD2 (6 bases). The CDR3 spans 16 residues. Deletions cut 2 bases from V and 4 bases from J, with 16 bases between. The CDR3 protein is CASSLIRQGGADTQYF. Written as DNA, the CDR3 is TGTGCCAGCAGTTTAATCCGGCAGGGAGGCGCAGATACGCAGTATTTT.

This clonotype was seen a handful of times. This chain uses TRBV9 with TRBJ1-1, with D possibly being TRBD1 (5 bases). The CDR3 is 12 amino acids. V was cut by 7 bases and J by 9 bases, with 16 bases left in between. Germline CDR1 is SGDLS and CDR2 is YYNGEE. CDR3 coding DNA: TGTGCCAGCGGAGGGGTGGGGTATCAAGCTTTCTTT. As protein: CASGGVGYQAFF.

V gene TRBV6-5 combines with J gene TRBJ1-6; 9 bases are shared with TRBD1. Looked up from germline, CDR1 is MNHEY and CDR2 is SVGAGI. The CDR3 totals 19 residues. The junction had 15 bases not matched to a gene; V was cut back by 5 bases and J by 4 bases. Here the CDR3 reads CASSQFRDRESAYNSPLHF. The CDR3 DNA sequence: TGTGCCAGCAGTCAGTTCCGGGACAGGGAATCGGCTTATAATTCACCCCTCCACTTT.

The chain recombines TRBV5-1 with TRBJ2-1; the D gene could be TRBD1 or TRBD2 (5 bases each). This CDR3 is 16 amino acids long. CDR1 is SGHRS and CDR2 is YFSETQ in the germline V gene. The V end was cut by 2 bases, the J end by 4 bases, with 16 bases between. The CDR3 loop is CASSLSGRGPYNEQFF. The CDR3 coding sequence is TGCGCCAGCAGCTTATCGGGACGTGGACCTTACAATGAGCAGTTCTTC.

CDR3 region: CASSAKGNTEAFF. The CDR3 nucleotides are TGTGCCAGCAGCGCCAAGGGTAATACTGAAGCTTTCTTT. The chain employs TRBV9 and TRBJ1-1; D is ambiguous. The germline CDR1 and CDR2 sequences are SGDLS and YYNGEE. Trimming removed 3 bases from V and 5 bases from J, with 11 bases in between. The CDR3 runs 13 residues.

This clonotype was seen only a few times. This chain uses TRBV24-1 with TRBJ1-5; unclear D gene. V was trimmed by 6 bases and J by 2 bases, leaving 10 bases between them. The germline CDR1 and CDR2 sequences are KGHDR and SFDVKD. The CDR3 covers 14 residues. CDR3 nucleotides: TGTGCCACCAGTACGGGGAGAGGCAATCAGCCCCAGCATTTT. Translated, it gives CATSTGRGNQPQHF.

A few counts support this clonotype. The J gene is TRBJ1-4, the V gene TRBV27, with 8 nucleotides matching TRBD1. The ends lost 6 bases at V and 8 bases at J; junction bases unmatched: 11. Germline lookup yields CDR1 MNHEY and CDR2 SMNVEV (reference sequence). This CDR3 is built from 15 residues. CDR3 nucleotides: TGTGCCAGCAGGACGACAGGGGCGTTTTCAGAAAAACTGTTTTTT. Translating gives CASRTTGAFSEKLFF.

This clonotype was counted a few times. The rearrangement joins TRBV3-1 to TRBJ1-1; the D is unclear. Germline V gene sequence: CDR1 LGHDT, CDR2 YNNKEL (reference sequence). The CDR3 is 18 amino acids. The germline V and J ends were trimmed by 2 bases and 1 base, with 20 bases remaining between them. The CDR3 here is CASSQPGERAMQNTEAFF. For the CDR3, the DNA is TGTGCCAGCAGCCAACCTGGTGAGAGGGCCATGCAGAACACTGAAGCTTTCTTT. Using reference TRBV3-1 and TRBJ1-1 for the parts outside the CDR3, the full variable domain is DTAVSQTPKYLVTQMGNDKSIKCEQNLGHDTMYWYKQDSKKFLKIMFSYNNKELIINETVPNRFSPKSPDKAHLNLHINSLELGDSAVYFCASSQPGERAMQNTEAFFGQGTRLTVV.

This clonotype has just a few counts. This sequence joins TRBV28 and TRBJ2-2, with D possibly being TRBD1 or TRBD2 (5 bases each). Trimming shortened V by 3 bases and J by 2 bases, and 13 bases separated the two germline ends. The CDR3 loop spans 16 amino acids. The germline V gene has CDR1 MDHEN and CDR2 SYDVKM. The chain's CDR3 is CASSFALGVNTGELFF. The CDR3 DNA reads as TGTGCCAGCAGTTTTGCCCTGGGGGTAAACACCGGGGAGCTGTTTTTT.

As DNA, the CDR3 is TGTGCCAGCAGTGATGGGTATAGGACAGCGAACACTGAAGCTTTCTTT. Its protein product is CASSDGYRTANTEAFF. This chain uses TRBV25-1 with TRBJ1-1, with D possibly being TRBD1 (6 bases). The CDR3 is made up of 16 amino acids. Germline-derived CDR1 and CDR2 are MGHDK and SYGVNS. Between the trimmed V and J ends, which lost 3 bases and 1 base, there was a span of 15 bases.

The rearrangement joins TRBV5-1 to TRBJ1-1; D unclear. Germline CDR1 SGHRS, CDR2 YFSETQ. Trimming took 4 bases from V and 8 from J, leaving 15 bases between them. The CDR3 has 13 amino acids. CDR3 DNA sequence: TGCGCCAGCAGCCCGGGTGGGTACTCGGAAGCTTTCTTT. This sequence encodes CASSPGGYSEAFF.

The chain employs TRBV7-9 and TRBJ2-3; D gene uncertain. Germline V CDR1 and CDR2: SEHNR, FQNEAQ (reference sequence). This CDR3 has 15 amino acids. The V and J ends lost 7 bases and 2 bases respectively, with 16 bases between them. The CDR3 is CASMGNRHPTDTQYF. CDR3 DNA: TGTGCCAGCATGGGAAACCGACACCCCACAGATACGCAGTATTTT.

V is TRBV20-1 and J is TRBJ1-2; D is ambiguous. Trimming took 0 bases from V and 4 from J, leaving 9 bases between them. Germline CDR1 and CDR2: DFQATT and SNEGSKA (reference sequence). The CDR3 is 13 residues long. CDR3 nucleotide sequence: TGCAGTGCTAGAGATAAGGGAACCTATGGCTACACCTTC. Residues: CSARDKGTYGYTF.

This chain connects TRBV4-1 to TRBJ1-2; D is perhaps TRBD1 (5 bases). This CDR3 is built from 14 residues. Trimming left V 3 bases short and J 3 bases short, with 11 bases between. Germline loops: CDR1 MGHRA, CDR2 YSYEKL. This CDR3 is CASSHLGADYGYTF. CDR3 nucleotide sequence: TGCGCCAGCAGCCATCTAGGGGCGGACTATGGCTACACCTTC.